These 30 T cell receptor beta chains originate from one sample sequenced in a study of graft-versus-host responses after intestinal transplantation. Sequencing was performed with immunoSEQ multiplex PCR; in TCRdb, only in-frame clones are kept and a portion is missing. The sample lists nearly 20,000 clones; about 89% were seen once. The sequencing used PBMCs, collected 220 to 240 days after intestinal transplant. These receptors came from a human patient who received an intestinal transplant, so some T cells may come from the graft donor.

Details on this clone: The sample holds other DNA sequences that translate to the same CDR3. The chain joins TRBV4-1 to TRBJ1-3; D unresolved. Germline values: CDR1 MGHRA, CDR2 YSYEKL. V lost 0 bases, J lost 2 bases, and 8 bases lay in between. The CDR3 has 15 amino acids. The CDR3 protein is CASSQDPGTGNTIYF. The CDR3 region has the DNA TGCGCCAGCAGCCAAGATCCGGGCACTGGAAACACCATATATTTT.

The gene calls are TRBV10-2 and TRBJ2-2; D gene ambiguous. With 6 bases removed from V and 5 bases from J, the gap between germline ends came to 10 bases. Germline-derived CDR1 and CDR2 are WSHSY and SAAADI. The CDR3 sequence is 13 residues long. The CDR3 loop is CASSPLGTGELFF. The CDR3 DNA follows: TGCGCCAGCAGCCCGCTTGGGACCGGGGAGCTGTTTTTT.

V and J are TRBV5-4 and TRBJ2-1; D is undetermined. The germline gives CDR1 SGHNT, CDR2 YYREEE (reference sequence). CDR3 length: 14 amino acids. V lost 2 bases, J lost 4 bases, and 10 bases lay in between. In nucleotides, the CDR3 is TGTGCCAGCAGCTTAGATACCGCGTACAATGAGCAGTTCTTC. Translated, it gives CASSLDTAYNEQFF.

V is TRBV4-2 and J is TRBJ2-3, with D unclear. The ends were cut back, 0 bases at V and 4 bases at J, with 11 bases in the middle. Germline CDR1 LGHNA, CDR2 YNFKEQ. This CDR3 region has 15 residues. The CDR3 loop is CASSQESRPPDTQYF. In DNA, the CDR3 is TGTGCCAGCAGCCAAGAGTCTCGCCCCCCAGATACGCAGTATTTT.

The chain recombines TRBV27 with TRBJ1-6; D not certain. Germline CDR1 reads MNHEY; CDR2 reads SMNVEV (reference sequence). The CDR3 has 13 residues. Trimming cost V 10 bases and J 10 bases, with 17 bases left between them. The CDR3 bases are TGTGCCACCAGGACCGTCTCTGAGTCACCCCTCCACTTT. Translating it yields CATRTVSESPLHF.

The rearrangement uses TRBV30 and TRBJ2-7; 10 bases agree with TRBD2. There are 16 residues in the CDR3. Germline V gene data show CDR1 as GTSNPN and CDR2 as SVGIG (reference sequence). V gave up 0 bases and J gave up 1 base; unmatched junction bases: 6. The CDR3 region has the DNA TGTGCCTGGAGTGTACTAGGACTAGCGGCATCCTACGAGCAGTACTTC. Residues: CAWSVLGLAASYEQYF.

This clone occurred a few times. This sequence joins TRBV11-3 and TRBJ2-3; 11 bases fit TRBD2. Germline values: CDR1 SGHNT, CDR2 YENEEA. Germline trimming cut 5 bases from V and 4 bases from J; bases unmatched to any gene: 8. This CDR3 region has 16 residues. The CDR3 here is CASSLLAGGPSDTQYF. As DNA, the CDR3 is TGTGCCAGCAGCCTATTAGCGGGGGGGCCGTCAGATACGCAGTATTTT.

The chain carries TRBV19 and TRBJ1-1; D unresolved. CDR1 is LNHDA and CDR2 is SQIVND in the germline V gene (reference sequence). The CDR3 runs to 13 residues. Trimming cost V 3 bases and J 3 bases, with 8 bases left between them. This CDR3 is CASSMWDDTEAFF. CDR3 coding DNA: TGTGCCAGTAGTATGTGGGATGACACTGAAGCTTTCTTT.

This clone was seen a few times. The V and J genes are TRBV10-3 and TRBJ2-1; D call uncertain. The length of the CDR3 is 14 residues. Germline values: CDR1 ENHRY, CDR2 SYGVKD. V was clipped by 0 bases and J by 9 bases, with 12 bases between them. The CDR3, as DNA: TGTGCCATCAGTGAGTCTTTAGATCTTGTTGAGCAGTTCTTC. This gives the protein CAISESLDLVEQFF.

V gene TRBV4-1 combines with J gene TRBJ2-7; D may be TRBD1 (6 bases). The CDR3 is 16 amino acids. Per the germline V gene, CDR1 is MGHRA and CDR2 is YSYEKL. With 2 bases removed from V and 0 bases from J, the gap between germline ends came to 14 bases. DNA of the CDR3: TGCGCCAGCAGCCAACCAACAGGGCCTAGCTCCTACGAGCAGTACTTC. It is translated as CASSQPTGPSSYEQYF.

The genes are TRBV6-1 and TRBJ1-2; D gene ambiguous. The CDR3 sequence is 13 residues long. The V end was cut by 2 bases, the J end by 4 bases, with 8 bases between. Germline CDR1 and CDR2: MNHNS and SASEGT. CDR3 in amino acids: CASSEIAPYGYTF. The CDR3 DNA follows: TGTGCCAGCAGTGAAATCGCCCCCTATGGCTACACCTTC.

The rearrangement uses TRBV25-1 and TRBJ1-4; D ambiguous. Trimming cost V 0 bases and J 3 bases, with 8 bases left between them. CDR3 length equals 15 residues. CDR1 MGHDK and CDR2 SYGVNS come from the germline V gene. This CDR3 reads CASSEYPTANEKLFF. The CDR3 nucleotides read TGTGCCAGCAGTGAATATCCCACGGCTAATGAAAAACTGTTTTTT. Using reference TRBV25-1 and TRBJ1-4 for the parts outside the CDR3, the full variable domain is EADIYQTPRYLVIGTGKKITLECSQTMGHDKMYWYQQDPGMELHLIHYSYGVNSTEKGDLSSESTVSRIRTEHFPLTLESARPSHTSQYLCASSEYPTANEKLFFGSGTQLSVL.

This chain connects TRBV5-1 to TRBJ2-2; D gene ambiguous. Trimming removed 3 bases from V and 1 base from J, with 10 bases in between. The length of the CDR3 is 15 residues. CDR1 SGHRS and CDR2 YFSETQ come from the germline V gene. CDR3: CASSWTGLNTGELFF. CDR3 bases: TGCGCCAGCAGCTGGACCGGGTTGAACACCGGGGAGCTGTTTTTT.

CDR3 amino acids: CASFTASGGSYEQYF. The CDR3 DNA sequence: TGTGCCAGCTTTACAGCTAGCGGGGGATCCTACGAGCAGTACTTC. The chain links TRBV6-1 to TRBJ2-7; 10 nucleotides line up with TRBD2. V shed 8 bases, J shed 1 base, and the junction held 8 bases outside the gene matches. Germline CDR1 MNHNS, CDR2 SASEGT. The CDR3 spans 15 residues.

The CDR3 reads CASSFWTSDSGNTIYF. DNA of the CDR3: TGTGCCAGCAGCTTTTGGACTTCCGACTCTGGAAACACCATATATTTT. The chain couples TRBV11-2 to TRBJ1-3, with D uncertain. Germline lookup yields CDR1 SGHAT and CDR2 FQNNGV. The CDR3 covers 16 residues. Trimming removed 3 bases from V and 0 bases from J, with 12 bases in between.

The chain joins TRBV19 to TRBJ2-2; 7 bases line up with TRBD1. V shed 7 bases, J shed 3 bases, and the junction held 11 bases outside the gene matches. Per the germline V gene, CDR1 is LNHDA and CDR2 is SQIVND (reference sequence). There are 16 residues in the CDR3. The CDR3 region is CASTEGAVTYTGELFF. The CDR3, as DNA: TGTGCCAGTACCGAGGGGGCAGTCACTTACACCGGGGAGCTGTTTTTT.

The chain employs TRBV11-2 and TRBJ2-5, with D uncertain. CDR3 length: 12 residues. The V gene lost 6 bases and the J gene lost 5 bases, with 10 bases spanning the gap. The germline gives CDR1 SGHAT, CDR2 FQNNGV. CDR3 in amino acids: CASRGIEETQYF. CDR3 in DNA: TGTGCCAGCAGAGGTATCGAGGAGACCCAGTACTTC.

The chain uses TRBV19 and TRBJ2-7; D may match TRBD1 or TRBD2 (5 bases each). Per germline, CDR1 LNHDA and CDR2 SQIVND (reference sequence). CDR3 size: 14 residues. V lost 6 bases and J lost 1, with 13 bases in between. This CDR3 reads CASSDRDGSYEQYF. CDR3 bases: TGTGCCAGTAGCGACCGGGACGGATCCTACGAGCAGTACTTC.

The CDR3 is CASSHLAGGQGFADTQYF. DNA for the CDR3: TGCGCCAGCAGCCACCTAGCGGGGGGCCAGGGGTTTGCAGATACGCAGTATTTT. This chain connects TRBV4-1 to TRBJ2-3; 11 nucleotides align to TRBD2. This CDR3 contains 18 residues. The V and J ends lost 3 bases and 4 bases, in that order; junction bases with no gene match: 12. Germline CDR1 reads MGHRA; CDR2 reads YSYEKL.

The rearrangement links TRBV30 to TRBJ1-4, with D hard to call. Germline V gene sequence: CDR1 GTSNPN, CDR2 SVGIG (reference sequence). V was pared by 1 base and J by 6 bases, with 6 bases between. The CDR3 spans 12 residues. This chain's CDR3 is CAWSGPYEKLFF. DNA for the CDR3: TGTGCCTGGAGTGGGCCTTATGAAAAACTGTTTTTT. Combining the CDR3 with reference TRBV30 and TRBJ1-4 gives the whole variable domain SQTIHQWPATLVQPVGSPLSLECTVEGTSNPNLYWYRQAAGRGLQLLFYSVGIGQISSEVPQNLSASRPQDRQFILSSKKLLLSDSGFYLCAWSGPYEKLFFGSGTQLSVL.

V is TRBV5-5 and J is TRBJ2-7; tentatively, D is TRBD1 or TRBD2 (6 bases each). From germline, CDR1 is SGHKS and CDR2 YYEKEE (reference sequence). Trimming took off 4 bases at V and 4 bases at J, with 18 bases between the two ends. The CDR3 consists of 15 residues. This CDR3 is CASSPEGWGAYEQYF. CDR3 DNA sequence: TGTGCCAGCAGCCCTGAGGGGTGGGGGGCGTACGAGCAGTACTTC. Combining the CDR3 with reference TRBV5-5 and TRBJ2-7 gives the whole variable domain DAGVTQSPTHLIKTRGQQVTLRCSPISGHKSVSWYQQVLGQGPQFIFQYYEKEERGRGNFPDRFSARQFPNYSSELNVNALLLGDSALYLCASSPEGWGAYEQYFGPGTRLTVT.

The V gene is TRBV10-3, the J gene TRBJ2-7, with D possibly being TRBD1 (6 bases). Germline V gene sequence: CDR1 ENHRY, CDR2 SYGVKD. Between the trimmed V and J ends, which lost 10 bases and 2 bases, there was a span of 12 bases. CDR3 size: 12 residues. Here the CDR3 reads CATGQSTYEQYF. The CDR3 nucleotides read TGTGCCACCGGACAGTCTACCTACGAGCAGTACTTC.

The chain couples TRBV6-6 to TRBJ1-1, with a possible D match to TRBD1 (5 bases). The ends were cut back, 6 bases at V and 1 base at J, with 12 bases in the middle. The CDR3 has 14 residues. Germline CDR1 MNHNY, CDR2 SVGAGI (reference sequence). CDR3 in DNA: TGTGCCAGCAGGCAAGCTACAGGGAACACTGAAGCTTTCTTT. This gives the protein CASRQATGNTEAFF.

The genes are TRBV6-5 and TRBJ2-5; tentatively, D is TRBD2 (5 bases). Germline CDR1 and CDR2: MNHEY and SVGAGI. V was trimmed by 6 bases and J by 1 base, leaving 15 bases between them. The CDR3 length is 15 residues. CDR3 amino acids: CASSYLEGLQETQYF. In DNA form, the CDR3 reads TGTGCCAGCAGCTACCTCGAGGGCCTCCAAGAGACCCAGTACTTC.

This chain joins TRBV15 and TRBJ2-5, with no clear D. This CDR3 has 15 residues. Germline V gene data show CDR1 as LNHNV and CDR2 as YYDKDF (reference sequence). V was trimmed by 5 bases and J by 0 bases, leaving 13 bases between them. CDR3 in amino acids: CATSSQTEYQETQYF. For the CDR3, the DNA is TGTGCCACCAGCTCGCAGACGGAGTACCAAGAGACCCAGTACTTC.

V is TRBV6-6 and J is TRBJ2-7, with 10 positions matching TRBD1. There are 14 residues in the CDR3. Germline-derived CDR1 and CDR2 are MNHNY and SVGAGI (reference sequence). V shed 2 bases, J shed 2 bases, and the junction held 0 bases outside the gene matches. CDR3 DNA: TGTGCCAGCAGTTACGACAGGGGGCCCTACGAGCAGTACTTC. Amino acid sequence: CASSYDRGPYEQYF.

The rearrangement links TRBV29-1 to TRBJ1-2, with D maybe TRBD1 (5 bases). This CDR3 is 13 amino acids long. Germline CDR1 SQVTM, CDR2 ANQGSEA. V dropped 3 bases and J dropped 4 bases, with 12 bases sitting between them. The CDR3 here is CSVEHGQVYGYTF. DNA for the CDR3: TGCAGCGTTGAGCATGGACAAGTCTATGGCTACACCTTC.

The V gene is TRBV20-1, the J gene TRBJ2-5, with unresolved D. Germline V CDR1 and CDR2: DFQATT, SNEGSKA (reference sequence). Trimming stripped 2 bases from V and 4 bases from J, with 5 bases between. This CDR3 has 11 amino acids. For the CDR3, the DNA is TGCAGTGCTAGACACCTAGAGACCCAGTACTTC. The encoded protein is CSARHLETQYF.

The V gene is TRBV7-9, the J gene TRBJ1-1; no firm D call. This CDR3 has 11 residues. V gave up 2 bases and J gave up 8 bases, with 6 bases separating them. Germline V CDR1 and CDR2: SEHNR, FQNEAQ (reference sequence). As DNA, the CDR3 is TGTGCCAGCAGCTTAATACAGGAAGCTTTCTTT. Its translation: CASSLIQEAFF.

J is TRBJ2-1 and V is TRBV27; 7 bases fit TRBD1. Germline V gives CDR1 MNHEY, CDR2 SMNVEV (reference sequence). The CDR3 covers 15 residues. The ends lost 4 bases at V and 11 bases at J; junction bases unmatched: 14. CDR3 sequence reads: CASSYGTDGMKKQFF. CDR3 in DNA: TGTGCCAGCAGTTATGGGACAGATGGAATGAAGAAGCAGTTCTTC.